This note documents a single T cell receptor beta chain sequence. In the source study's methods: The assay estimated nucleated cells by amplifying reference gene primers. Using immunoSEQ multiplex PCR, the repertoire was profiled, and TCRdb retains in-frame clones only, with some absent. The DNA gave D and trimming, while V, J and clone size come from that table. The sample carries tens of thousands of clones, 87% recorded once. The source of the sample is a study of blood T cell repertoires in COVID-19. Background on the study: Specimens from acute and convalescent COVID-19 originated in the United States, Italy and Spain. Sample material is recorded as cDNA or gDNA derived from T cells, B-cell-depleted T cells, or PBMCs.

Germline lookup yields CDR1 SGHRS and CDR2 YFSETQ. This CDR3 spans 16 amino acids. V shed 0 bases and J 1 base; nucleotides not matched to a gene: 5. Sequenced material: peripheral blood. The V call is TRBV5-1, the J call TRBJ2-3; the match to TRBD1 covers 7 bases. The source is a male donor with acute or convalescent COVID-19. CDR3 residues: CASSLGRTGGTDTQYF. The CDR3 DNA reads TGCGCCAGCAGCTTGGGACGAACAGGGGGCACAGATACGCAGTATTTT.